This T cell receptor (beta chain) was identified in a study of blood T cell repertoires in COVID-19. The overall study: The cDNA or gDNA used as material had been derived from T cells, B-cell-depleted T cells, or PBMCs.

CDR1 and CDR2 from the germline V gene are SGHTA and FQGNSA. This CDR3 spans 15 amino acids. V gave up 2 bases and J gave up 7 bases, with 17 bases separating them. This clone has a handful of counts. Authors' data handling: Scientists estimated how many nucleated cells there were by amplifying reference gene primers. Libraries were prepared by immunoSEQ multiplex PCR; TCRdb keeps only in-frame clonotypes and omits some of them. Clone size and the V and J calls come from that table; the DNA yielded D and trimming. The top ten hold around 1.5% of the sample, which has approximately 200,000 clones, just over 85% seen once.

The J gene is TRBJ1-2, the V gene TRBV7-2; D is ambiguous. The sequence came from a man between 18 and 35 years old with active or convalescent COVID-19. Specimen: peripheral blood. The CDR3 nucleotides read TGTGCCAGCAGCTTAAAGAGTCACTCGGTCTCTGGCTACACCTTC. Encoded protein: CASSLKSHSVSGYTF.